The 18 T cell receptor beta chains presented below share a single source sample, sequenced in a study of cytomegalovirus exposure and HLA in healthy donors. This PCR relied on a set of 60 Vbeta primers and 13 Jbeta primers. Using immunoSEQ multiplex PCR, the repertoire was profiled, and TCRdb retains in-frame clones only, with some absent. The sample includes roughly 100,000 clones, roughly 70% seen only once; the top ten take about 9.4%. The sequenced material came from PBMCs. These receptors all come from a man aged 45-60 years in good health and CMV-seronegative.

The chain has TRBV19 and TRBJ2-7; TRBD1 matches 10 bases. The CDR3 consists of 15 residues. Trimming at V came to 5 bases and at J to 4 bases, leaving 8 bases not matched to a gene. Germline values: CDR1 LNHDA, CDR2 SQIVND (reference sequence). The CDR3 region is CASSARQGANYEQYF. The CDR3, as DNA: TGTGCCAGTAGTGCACGACAGGGGGCGAATTACGAGCAGTACTTC.

The chain recombines TRBV27 with TRBJ2-1; possible D gene TRBD2, 5 bases. This CDR3 is 15 amino acids long. Germline-derived CDR1 and CDR2 are MNHEY and SMNVEV (reference sequence). Trimming took 0 bases from V and 5 from J, leaving 11 bases between them. This chain's CDR3 is CASSLSGEINNEQFF. As DNA, the CDR3 is TGTGCCAGCAGTTTATCCGGGGAAATTAACAATGAGCAGTTCTTC.

This clone was picked up a small number of times. The chain links TRBV6-1 to TRBJ2-5; no clear D gene. Per germline, CDR1 MNHNS and CDR2 SASEGT. Trimming removed 5 bases at V and 5 bases at J, with 6 bases between. CDR3 length: 11 residues. The CDR3 loop reads CASSLEETQYF. The DNA of the CDR3 is TGTGCCAGCAGTTTAGAGGAGACCCAGTACTTC.

The chain has TRBV28 and TRBJ2-7, with D possibly TRBD2 on 5 matching bases. Trimming shortened V by 5 bases and J by 5 bases, and 19 bases separated the two germline ends. This CDR3 has 15 residues. Germline CDR1 is MDHEN and CDR2 is SYDVKM. The CDR3 sequence: CASSRSGPPGNEQYF. The CDR3 coding sequence is TGTGCCAGCAGTCGGTCCGGCCCCCCCGGGAACGAGCAGTACTTC.

J is TRBJ1-2 and V is TRBV7-2, with 10 nucleotides matching TRBD1. There are 15 residues in the CDR3. J gave up 7 bases and V 7 bases, and 12 bases lay outside the gene matches. Germline V CDR1 and CDR2: SGHTA, FQGNSA. The CDR3 region is CASTPYLGQGGGYTF. The CDR3 bases are TGTGCCAGCACTCCATATCTCGGACAGGGGGGTGGCTACACCTTC. The variable domain in full, completed from reference TRBV7-2 and TRBJ1-2, reads GAGVSQSPSNKVTEKGKDVELRCDPISGHTALYWYRQSLGQGLEFLIYFQGNSAPDKSGLPSDRFSAERTGGSVSTLTIQRTQQEDSAVYLCASTPYLGQGGGYTFGSGTRLTVV.

The gene calls are TRBV4-3 and TRBJ2-7; 8 bases are a match to TRBD1. The J segment lost 3 bases and the V segment lost 1 base, leaving 5 bases of the junction unmatched. Germline V gene sequence: CDR1 LGHNA, CDR2 YSLEER. The CDR3 contains 15 residues. The CDR3 protein is CASSQGGTGRYEQYF. Written as DNA, the CDR3 is TGCGCCAGCAGCCAAGGGGGGACAGGACGCTACGAGCAGTACTTC.

This chain uses TRBV6-6 with TRBJ1-3; D remains ambiguous. CDR1 is MNHNY, CDR2 SVGAGI, per germline (reference sequence). V lost 7 bases and J 0 bases, leaving 10 bases between the germline ends. The CDR3 runs 14 residues. CDR3 loop: CASNLRGSGNTIYF. The CDR3 DNA is TGTGCCAGCAATCTCCGGGGCTCTGGAAACACCATATATTTT.

This clone is labeled medium-sized. The rearrangement joins TRBV7-9 to TRBJ1-2, with 9 bases lining up with TRBD1. The ends lost 5 bases at V and 0 bases at J; junction bases unmatched: 10. From germline, CDR1 is SEHNR and CDR2 FQNEAQ (reference sequence). This CDR3 has 17 amino acids. This chain's CDR3 is CASSPTTGQGTNYGYTF. CDR3 coding DNA: TGTGCCAGCAGCCCGACAACCGGACAGGGGACTAACTATGGCTACACCTTC.

The J gene is TRBJ2-2, the V gene TRBV4-2, with D unresolved. Germline values: CDR1 LGHNA, CDR2 YNFKEQ. The CDR3 extends over 15 amino acids. The V end lost 1 base, the J end lost 0 bases, and 6 bases lay between the germline ends. CDR3 coding DNA: TGTGCCAGCAGCCAAGGGCAGGCGAACACCGGGGAGCTGTTTTTT. Protein sequence: CASSQGQANTGELFF.

V and J are TRBV6-6 and TRBJ1-1; D is possibly TRBD1 (5 bases). The CDR3 consists of 13 residues. The germline CDR1 and CDR2 sequences are MNHNY and SVGAGI (reference sequence). V lost 5 bases to trimming and J lost 11 bases, with 18 bases between them. Here the CDR3 reads CASSHRDSFVAFF. The CDR3 bases are TGTGCCAGCAGTCACCGCGACAGTTTCGTGGCTTTCTTT.

The genes are TRBV6-5 and TRBJ2-7, with D possibly being TRBD1 (6 bases). V dropped 6 bases and J dropped 3 bases, with 18 bases sitting between them. CDR1 is MNHEY, CDR2 SVGAGI, per germline. The CDR3 sequence is 15 residues long. The CDR3 DNA is TGTGCCAGCAGCCTTCACCGGACAGCTATCTACGAGCAGTACTTC. The encoded protein is CASSLHRTAIYEQYF.

The rearrangement joins TRBV30 to TRBJ1-5; D may be TRBD1 (6 bases). Trimming shortened V by 6 bases and J by 1 base, and 13 bases separated the two germline ends. The CDR3 is 14 residues long. The V gene's germline CDR1 is GTSNPN and CDR2 SVGIG (reference sequence). The CDR3 DNA reads TGTGCCTGTTCCGGGACATTCAGCAATCAGCCCCAGCATTTT. This codes for CACSGTFSNQPQHF.

V and J are TRBV7-9 and TRBJ1-1, with D unresolved. Per the germline V gene, CDR1 is SEHNR and CDR2 is FQNEAQ (reference sequence). The CDR3 has 13 residues. V was trimmed by 5 bases and J by 1 base, leaving 8 bases between them. DNA of the CDR3: TGTGCCAGCAGCCGGGAATCGAACACTGAAGCTTTCTTT. It yields the protein CASSRESNTEAFF.

The chain combines TRBV5-4 with TRBJ2-7, with D unresolved. The CDR3 totals 13 residues. Germline V gene sequence: CDR1 SGHNT, CDR2 YYREEE (reference sequence). V was shortened by 0 bases and J by 6 bases, with 10 bases between the two germline ends. CDR3 nucleotide sequence: TGTGCCAGCAGCTTGGATCCGCTCGGCGAGCAGTACTTC. Translating it yields CASSLDPLGEQYF.

The chain links TRBV4-1 to TRBJ2-7; D perhaps matches TRBD1 (6 bases). The germline V gene has CDR1 MGHRA and CDR2 YSYEKL. The CDR3 contains 13 residues. V lost 3 bases to trimming and J lost 4 bases, with 10 bases between them. The CDR3 reads CASSQGASYEQYF. The CDR3 DNA follows: TGCGCCAGCAGCCAGGGGGCCTCTTACGAGCAGTACTTC.

This clone was seen a handful of times. The chain employs TRBV29-1 and TRBJ1-5; a possible D gene is TRBD1 (6 bases). Trimming cost V 6 bases and J 4 bases, with 22 bases left between them. The CDR3 has 16 residues. CDR1 SQVTM and CDR2 ANQGSEA come from the germline V gene. CDR3 residues: CSVSGTQLGDNQPQHF. The DNA for the CDR3 is TGCAGCGTATCCGGGACACAACTAGGGGATAATCAGCCCCAGCATTTT. Full variable domain (outside the CDR3, taken from reference TRBV29-1 and TRBJ1-5): SAVISQKPSRDICQRGTSLTIQCQVDSQVTMMFWYRQQPGQSLTLIATANQGSEATYESGFVIDKFPISRPNLTFSTLTVSNMSPEDSSIYLCSVSGTQLGDNQPQHFGDGTRLSIL.

V usage is TRBV6-8 and J usage is TRBJ1-4, with 9 positions matching TRBD1. CDR1 is MNHGY, CDR2 SAAAGT, per germline. The ends lost 7 bases at V and 0 bases at J; junction bases unmatched: 18. There are 20 residues in the CDR3. The CDR3 bases are TGTGCCAGCACCCTAGATGACCGGGACAGGGCATTGGCAACTAATGAAAAACTGTTTTTT. Protein product: CASTLDDRDRALATNEKLFF.

There are a few counts of this clone. V gene TRBV5-6 combines with J gene TRBJ1-3; 7 bases are shared with TRBD1. The V segment lost 4 bases and the J segment 0 bases; nucleotides outside the gene matches: 7. This CDR3 contains 16 residues. CDR1 SGHDT and CDR2 YYEEEE come from the germline V gene. CDR3 DNA sequence: TGTGCCAGCAGCCTGGGTGGGACAGTCTCTGGAAACACCATATATTTT. Translation gives CASSLGGTVSGNTIYF.